Only one count was recorded for the clone carrying this TCR beta chain. Trimming removed 5 bases from V and 9 bases from J; junction bases left unmatched: 8. Germline-derived CDR1 and CDR2 are SGHTA and FQGNSA. The CDR3 sequence is 15 residues long. Sequenced by immunoSEQ multiplex PCR; TCRdb stores in-frame clones only, minus some. The sample lists hundreds of thousands of clones; roughly 78% were seen once. This sample is drawn from a study of shared clonotypes between healthy human individuals. This sequence was found in a woman in her twenties or thirties in good health. This rearrangement joins TRBV7-2 to TRBJ2-1; 12 positions match TRBD2. The sequenced material came from memory CD4+ T cells sorted from blood. Subset described: CD45RA-negative fraction. The CDR3 DNA reads TGTGCCAGCAGCCCTACTAGCGGGAGGCGAGGTGAGCAGTTCTTC. As protein: CASSPTSGRRGEQFF. The full variable domain, its missing parts supplied by reference TRBV7-2 and TRBJ2-1, is GAGVSQSPSNKVTEKGKDVELRCDPISGHTALYWYRQSLGQGLEFLIYFQGNSAPDKSGLPSDRFSAERTGGSVSTLTIQRTQQEDSAVYLCASSPTSGRRGEQFFGPGTRLTVL.